The sequence of this TCR beta chain was determined in a study of somatic mutations in cytotoxic T cells in rheumatoid arthritis. For the study at large: Blood from the patient (around 30 ml EDTA) was drawn right after diagnosis, pretreatment. General study results and limits: The authors did not adjust the slight TRBV07 underrepresentation in rheumatoid arthritis patients for multiple comparisons. Patients with a largest CD8+ clone exceeding 20% of CD8+ cells numbered 8 of 65.

CD4+ cells and CD8+ cells were each obtained through positive magnetic bead selection, and their purity was assessed by flow cytometry. Here immunoSEQ multiplex PCR was the method, and the copy in TCRdb shows in-frame clones only, minus some. The sample holds about 18,000 clones, 65% to 70% seen once. Germline CDR1 is SGHRS and CDR2 is YFSETQ. This CDR3 contains 14 residues. With 0 bases clipped from V and 7 bases from J, the junction kept 3 bases outside the gene matches. To note about this clone: Its target is unknown.

The chain couples TRBV5-1 to TRBJ1-5, with 8 bases matching TRBD1. The origin of this receptor is an adult with rheumatoid arthritis. What was sequenced was CD8+ T cells sorted from blood. CDR3 residues: CASSLDHRGQPQHF. DNA for the CDR3: TGCGCCAGCAGCTTGGATCACAGGGGGCAGCCCCAGCATTTT.